Below are 12 T cell receptor beta chains sequenced from a single sample in a study of OX40 agonist ivuxolimab in advanced cancers. Method: immunoSEQ multiplex PCR; TCRdb's copy keeps in-frame clones and lacks some. The profile covers around 60,000 clones, with about 87% appearing a single time and 0.67% taken by the ten largest. This material consisted of CD4+ or CD8+ T cells sorted from blood, taken in a trial of the OX40 agonist ivuxolimab. The receptors originated from an adult with an advanced solid tumor such as melanoma, head and neck, liver or kidney cancer.

DNA for the CDR3: TGCGCCAGCAGCCAAGAGAGCGGGACGACCTACAATGAGCAGTTCTTC. Translated: CASSQESGTTYNEQFF. The chain joins TRBV4-1 to TRBJ2-1; 7 bases map to TRBD2. Looked up from germline, CDR1 is MGHRA and CDR2 is YSYEKL. Trimming removed 0 bases from V and 2 bases from J; junction bases left unmatched: 4. The CDR3 runs to 16 residues.

The V and J genes are TRBV19 and TRBJ1-2; TRBD1 is a possible D gene (5 bases). The CDR3 runs 14 residues. The V end lost 3 bases, the J end lost 6 bases, and 14 bases lay between the germline ends. CDR1 is LNHDA and CDR2 is SQIVND in the germline V gene (reference sequence). CDR3 loop: CASSIRQGVDGYTF. CDR3 DNA: TGTGCCAGTAGTATCCGCCAGGGCGTAGATGGCTACACCTTC.

This rearrangement joins TRBV5-5 to TRBJ1-4; 12 bases match TRBD1. Trimming removed 4 bases from V and 14 bases from J; junction bases left unmatched: 9. The CDR3 sequence is 14 residues long. Germline V gene lookup returns CDR1 SGHKS and CDR2 YYEKEE (reference sequence). Written as DNA, the CDR3 is TGTGCCAGCAGCCCTGGGACAGGGGGCGCCCGGCTGTTTTTT. It yields the protein CASSPGTGGARLFF.

The rearrangement links TRBV5-6 to TRBJ2-2, with 10 bases matching TRBD2. This CDR3 region has 16 residues. Germline V CDR1 and CDR2: SGHDT, YYEEEE. V trimming: 4 bases; J trimming: 3 bases; junction bases outside the gene matches: 6. CDR3 amino acids: CASSTLAGGYTGELFF. The CDR3 nucleotides read TGTGCCAGCAGCACATTAGCGGGAGGTTACACCGGGGAGCTGTTTTTT.

V usage is TRBV7-9 and J usage is TRBJ2-5, with D hard to call. The CDR3 spans 15 residues. Trimming took 9 bases from V and 1 from J, leaving 18 bases between them. The V gene's germline CDR1 is SEHNR and CDR2 FQNEAQ (reference sequence). This CDR3 reads CASTPNVASQETQYF. As DNA, the CDR3 is TGTGCCAGTACTCCTAATGTAGCATCCCAAGAGACCCAGTACTTC.

The CDR3 loop is CASRKQGARTGELFF. The CDR3, as DNA: TGTGCCAGCAGAAAACAGGGGGCGAGGACCGGGGAGCTGTTTTTT. The V and J genes are TRBV5-8 and TRBJ2-2; 9 bases align to TRBD1. V lost 5 bases and J lost 5; bases outside the gene matches: 7. Germline CDR1 reads SGHTS; CDR2 reads YDEGEE. The CDR3 contains 15 residues.

The chain couples TRBV30 to TRBJ1-4, with a tentative D call TRBD1 (6 bases). The CDR3 runs to 14 residues. V was cut by 1 base and J by 7 bases, with 13 bases left in between. Germline values: CDR1 GTSNPN, CDR2 SVGIG (reference sequence). CDR3 region: CAWSAGDEGEKLFF. The CDR3 coding sequence is TGTGCCTGGAGTGCAGGGGATGAAGGTGAAAAACTGTTTTTT. Supplemented by reference TRBV30 and TRBJ1-4, the full variable domain reads SQTIHQWPATLVQPVGSPLSLECTVEGTSNPNLYWYRQAAGRGLQLLFYSVGIGQISSEVPQNLSASRPQDRQFILSSKKLLLSDSGFYLCAWSAGDEGEKLFFGSGTQLSVL.

This rearrangement joins TRBV18 to TRBJ2-3; D is unresolved. V lost 3 bases and J 0 bases, leaving 7 bases between the germline ends. Germline V CDR1 and CDR2: KGHSH, LQKENI. There are 14 residues in the CDR3. In DNA form, the CDR3 reads TGTGCCAGCTCACCTGGACCCAGCACAGATACGCAGTATTTT. It yields the protein CASSPGPSTDTQYF.

V usage is TRBV7-9 and J usage is TRBJ1-2, with D maybe TRBD1 (5 bases). CDR1 is SEHNR and CDR2 is FQNEAQ in the germline V gene (reference sequence). V was clipped by 3 bases and J by 4 bases, with 9 bases between them. The CDR3 spans 13 residues. As DNA, the CDR3 is TGTGCCAGCAGCTTCGGGACGGCCTATGGCTACACCTTC. Protein product: CASSFGTAYGYTF.

CDR3 sequence reads: CASSAGTSGRWATDTQYF. Here the CDR3 DNA reads TGTGCCAGCAGCGCGGGGACTAGCGGGAGATGGGCCACAGATACGCAGTATTTT. This chain uses TRBV9 with TRBJ2-3; TRBD2 agrees at 14 bases. Germline assignment: CDR1 SGDLS and CDR2 YYNGEE. The CDR3 length is 18 residues. Trimming removed 3 bases from V and 2 bases from J; junction bases left unmatched: 8.

The chain joins TRBV7-9 to TRBJ1-1, with 7 bases matching TRBD1. V shed 2 bases and J 3 bases; nucleotides not matched to a gene: 3. This CDR3 has 14 residues. The germline CDR1 and CDR2 sequences are SEHNR and FQNEAQ (reference sequence). The CDR3: CASSLQGGDTEAFF. Here the CDR3 DNA reads TGTGCCAGCAGCTTACAGGGGGGTGACACTGAAGCTTTCTTT.

The J gene is TRBJ1-5, the V gene TRBV6-5; D not certain. Germline loops: CDR1 MNHEY, CDR2 SVGAGI. The CDR3 loop spans 12 amino acids. The V end lost 2 bases, the J end lost 7 bases, and 6 bases lay between the germline ends. CDR3 coding DNA: TGTGCCAGCAGTTACCAGGAACAGCCCCAGCATTTT. This sequence encodes CASSYQEQPQHF.